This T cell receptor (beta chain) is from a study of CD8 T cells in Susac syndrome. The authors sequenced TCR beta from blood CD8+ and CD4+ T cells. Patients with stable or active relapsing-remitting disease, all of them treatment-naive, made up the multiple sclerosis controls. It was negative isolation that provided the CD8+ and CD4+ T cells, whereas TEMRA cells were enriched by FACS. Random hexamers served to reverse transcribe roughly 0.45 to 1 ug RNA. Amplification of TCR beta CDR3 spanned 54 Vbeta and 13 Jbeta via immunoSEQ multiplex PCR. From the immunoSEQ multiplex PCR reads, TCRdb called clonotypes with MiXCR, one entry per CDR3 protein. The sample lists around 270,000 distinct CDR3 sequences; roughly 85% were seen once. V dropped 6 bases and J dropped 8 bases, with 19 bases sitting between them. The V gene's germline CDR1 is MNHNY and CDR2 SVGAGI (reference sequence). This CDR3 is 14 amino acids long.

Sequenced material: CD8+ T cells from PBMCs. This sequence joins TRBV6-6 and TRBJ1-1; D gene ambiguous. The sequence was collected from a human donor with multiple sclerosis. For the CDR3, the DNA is TGTGCCAGCAGCATGACGCCATTAGCGTCAGAAGCTTTCTTT. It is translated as CASSMTPLASEAFF.